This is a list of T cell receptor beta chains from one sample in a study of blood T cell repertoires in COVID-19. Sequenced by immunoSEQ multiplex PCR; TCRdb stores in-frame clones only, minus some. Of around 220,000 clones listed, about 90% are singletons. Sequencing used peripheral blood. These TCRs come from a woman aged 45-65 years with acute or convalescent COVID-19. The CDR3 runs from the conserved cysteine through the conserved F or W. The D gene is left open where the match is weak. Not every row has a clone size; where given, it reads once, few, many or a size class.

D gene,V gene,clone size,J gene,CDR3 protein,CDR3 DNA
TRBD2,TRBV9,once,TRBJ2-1,CASTAGGLGEQFF,TGTGCCAGCACCGCGGGGGGCCTTGGTGAGCAGTTCTTC
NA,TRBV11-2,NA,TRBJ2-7,CASSAGTGVAGKGWEQYF,TGTGCCAGCAGCGCGGGCACAGGGGTCGCGGGAAAGGGCTGGGAGCAGTACTTC
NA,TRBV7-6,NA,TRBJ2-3,CASSRTSGAHTDTQYF,TGTGCCAGCAGCCGAACGAGCGGAGCCCACACAGATACGCAGTATTTT
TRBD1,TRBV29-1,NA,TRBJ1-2,CSVVPGQGTYGYTF,TGCAGCGTAGTCCCGGGACAGGGGACCTATGGCTACACCTTC
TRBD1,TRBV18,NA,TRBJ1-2,CASSPPGQDGYTF,TGTGCCAGCTCACCTCCGGGACAGGATGGCTACACCTTC
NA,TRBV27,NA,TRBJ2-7,CASSFSGHSYEQYF,TGTGCCAGCAGTTTTTCGGGACACTCCTACGAGCAGTACTTC
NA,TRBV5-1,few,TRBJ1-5,CASSSGPEGNQPQHF,TGCGCCAGCAGCTCTGGCCCAGAGGGCAATCAGCCCCAGCATTTT
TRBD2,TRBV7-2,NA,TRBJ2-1,CASGGLEGKNEQFF,TGTGCCAGCGGAGGACTAGAAGGGAAGAATGAGCAGTTCTTC
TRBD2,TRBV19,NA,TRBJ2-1,CASRRTSGGYNEQFF,TGTGCCAGTAGAAGGACTAGCGGGGGGTACAATGAGCAGTTCTTC
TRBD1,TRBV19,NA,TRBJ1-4,CASSIGVQGRPNEKLFF,TGTGCCAGTAGTATTGGTGTACAGGGGAGGCCTAATGAAAAACTGTTTTTT
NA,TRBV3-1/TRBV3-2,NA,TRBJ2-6,CASSSTTGANVLTF,TGTGCCAGCAGCTCGACGACAGGGGCCAACGTCCTGACTTTC
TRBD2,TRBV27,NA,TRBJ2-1,CASSLSGGEGFF,TGTGCCAGCAGCCTTAGCGGGGGCGAGGGATTCTTC
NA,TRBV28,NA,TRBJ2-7,CASSEGLPAYEQYF,TGTGCCAGCAGCGAAGGACTACCAGCCTACGAGCAGTACTTC
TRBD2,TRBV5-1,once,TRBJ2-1,CASSPGTSGSDIDNEQFF,TGCGCCAGCAGCCCCGGGACTAGCGGGAGCGACATTGACAATGAGCAGTTCTTC
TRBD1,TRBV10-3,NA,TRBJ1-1,CAIRAGGSTEAFF,TGTGCCATCAGGGCAGGGGGCAGTACTGAAGCTTTCTTT
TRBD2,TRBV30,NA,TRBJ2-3,CAWSVPLREGLTDTQYF,TGTGCCTGGAGTGTACCGTTGCGGGAGGGCCTCACAGATACGCAGTATTTT
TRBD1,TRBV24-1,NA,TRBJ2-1,CATSEMEGGEVFNEQFF,TGTGCCACCAGTGAGATGGAAGGGGGCGAGGTATTTAATGAGCAGTTCTTC
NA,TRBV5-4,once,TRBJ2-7,CASSLASSYEQYF,TGTGCCAGCAGCTTGGCGTCCTCCTACGAGCAGTACTTC
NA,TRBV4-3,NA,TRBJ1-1,CASSQGLRSHTEAFF,TGCGCCAGCAGCCAAGGATTACGGAGTCACACTGAAGCTTTCTTT
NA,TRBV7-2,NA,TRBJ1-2,CASSAGMGGAYGYTF,TGTGCCAGCAGCGCTGGGATGGGGGGGGCTTATGGCTACACCTTC
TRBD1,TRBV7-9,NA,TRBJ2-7,CASSLPGGPYEQYF,TGTGCCAGCAGCCTCCCAGGGGGCCCCTACGAGCAGTACTTC
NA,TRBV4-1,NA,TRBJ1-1,CASGRTGRDTEAFF,TGCGCCAGCGGGAGAACCGGACGGGACACTGAAGCTTTCTTT
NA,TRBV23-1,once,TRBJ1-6,CASSHRSGGSYNSPLHF,TGCGCCAGCAGTCACCGCTCGGGGGGCTCCTATAATTCACCCCTCCACTTT
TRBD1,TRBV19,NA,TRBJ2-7,CASSFRDRSYEQYF,TGTGCCAGTAGTTTCCGGGACAGGTCCTACGAGCAGTACTTC
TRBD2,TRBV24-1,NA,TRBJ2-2,CATSAPRSGGPSTGELFF,TGTGCCACCAGTGCCCCGCGGAGCGGGGGACCTTCGACCGGGGAGCTGTTTTTT
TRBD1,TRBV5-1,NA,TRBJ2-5,CASSLGGQAQETQYF,TGCGCCAGCAGCTTGGGGGGACAGGCCCAAGAGACCCAGTACTTC
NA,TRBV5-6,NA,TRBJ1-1,CASSLVGQNTEAFF,TGTGCCAGCAGCTTGGTGGGCCAGAACACTGAAGCTTTCTTT